A single sample gave rise to the 2 T cell receptor beta chains below, sequenced in a study of beta chain features in type 1 diabetes. General study results and limits: Type 1 diabetes patients had TCRB CDR3s that were shorter (moderately but significantly so) in all four CD4+ subsets.

Antigen specificity for these receptors is unknown. Every isolated RNA sample was fully reverse transcribed, so sequencing captured expressed TCRB transcripts. Repertoires were generated with immunoSEQ multiplex PCR, while TCRdb's copy carries only in-frame clones and drops some. The sample has 200,000 to 250,000 clones; approximately 15% are singletons. Material: naive CD4+ T cells from blood. The receptors here all came from a man between 25 and 39 years old with type 1 diabetes.

This clone was detected only a few times. In nucleotides, the CDR3 is TGTGCCAGCAGTGCGGACACCACCTACGAGCAGTACTTC. Translated, it gives CASSADTTYEQYF. The V gene is TRBV2, the J gene TRBJ2-7, with D tentatively TRBD1 (5 bases). V was clipped by 4 bases and J by 2 bases, with 9 bases between them. This CDR3 region has 13 residues. From germline, CDR1 is SNHLY and CDR2 FYNNEI.

The chain uses TRBV29-1 and TRBJ2-5; possible D gene TRBD1, 6 bases. The CDR3 is made up of 14 amino acids. The V end was cut by 6 bases, the J end by 5 bases, with 19 bases between. Germline V gene data show CDR1 as SQVTM and CDR2 as ANQGSEA. Written as DNA, the CDR3 is TGCAGCGTGGGCAGCCAGGGTAGGGGGGAGACCCAGTACTTC. This translates into CSVGSQGRGETQYF.